This TCR beta chain was profiled in a study of blood T cell repertoires in COVID-19. Turning to the study itself: Sites across the United States, Italy and Spain contributed samples from acute and convalescent COVID-19.

This clone was seen just once. The ends lost 3 bases at V and 2 bases at J; junction bases unmatched: 3. Looked up from germline, CDR1 is SGHTA and CDR2 is FQGNSA. The CDR3 loop spans 14 amino acids. Assay: immunoSEQ multiplex PCR; the TCRdb copy retains only in-frame clones and omits some. This sample has fewer than 200,000 clones, with under 80% found just once. The chain joins TRBV7-2 to TRBJ2-7; 8 bases line up with TRBD1. This TCR came from a woman of 80 years or more with acute or convalescent COVID-19. What was sequenced was peripheral blood. CDR3 nucleotides: TGTGCCAGCAGCTTCGGGACAGGCACCTACGAGCAGTACTTC. It is translated as CASSFGTGTYEQYF.